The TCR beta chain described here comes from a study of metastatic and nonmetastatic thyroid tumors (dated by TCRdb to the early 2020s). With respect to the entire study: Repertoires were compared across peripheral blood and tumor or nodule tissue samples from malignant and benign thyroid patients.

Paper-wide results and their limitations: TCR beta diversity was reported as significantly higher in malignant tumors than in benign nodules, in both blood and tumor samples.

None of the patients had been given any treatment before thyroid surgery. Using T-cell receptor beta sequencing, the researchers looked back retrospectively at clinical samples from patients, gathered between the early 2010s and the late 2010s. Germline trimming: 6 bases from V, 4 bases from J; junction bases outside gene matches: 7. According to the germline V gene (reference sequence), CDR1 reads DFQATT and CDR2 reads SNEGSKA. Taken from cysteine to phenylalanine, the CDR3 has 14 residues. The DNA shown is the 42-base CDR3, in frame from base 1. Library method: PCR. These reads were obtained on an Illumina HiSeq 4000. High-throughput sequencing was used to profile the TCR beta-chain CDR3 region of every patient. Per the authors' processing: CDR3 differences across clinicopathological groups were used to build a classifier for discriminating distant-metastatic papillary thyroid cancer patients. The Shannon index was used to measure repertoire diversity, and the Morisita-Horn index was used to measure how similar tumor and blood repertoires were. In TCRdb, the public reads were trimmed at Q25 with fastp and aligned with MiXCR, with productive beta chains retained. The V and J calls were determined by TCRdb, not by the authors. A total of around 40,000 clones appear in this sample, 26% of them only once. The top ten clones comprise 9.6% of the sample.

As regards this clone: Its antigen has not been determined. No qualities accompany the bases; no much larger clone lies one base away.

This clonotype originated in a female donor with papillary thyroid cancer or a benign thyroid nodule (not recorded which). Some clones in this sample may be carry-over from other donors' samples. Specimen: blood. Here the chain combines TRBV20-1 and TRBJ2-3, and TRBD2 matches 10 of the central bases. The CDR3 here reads CSARSGGWADTQYF. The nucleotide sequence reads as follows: TGCAGTGCACGTAGCGGGGGGTGGGCAGATACGCAGTATTTT.